This is a list of T cell receptor beta chains from one sample in a study of CD8+ T cells in alopecia areata. Assay: immunoSEQ multiplex PCR; the TCRdb copy retains only in-frame clones and omits some. The table has 150,000 to 200,000 clones, about 70% seen once. This specimen consisted of CD8+ T cells sorted from blood, obtained at week 0. The receptor source for this set is a human donor with alopecia areata. The CDR3 runs from the conserved cysteine through the conserved F or W. The D gene is left open where the match is weak. For some rows the clone size is stated as once, few or many, or as a class when expanded; others skip it.

abundance,v_gene,j_gene,d_gene,CDR3aa,CDR3nt
.,TRBV30,TRBJ1-1,.,CAWSPGGGTEAFF,TGTGCCTGGAGCCCTGGGGGGGGCACTGAAGCTTTCTTT
.,TRBV7-9,TRBJ1-2,.,CASSRREGDYGYTF,TGTGCCAGCAGCCGCAGGGAGGGGGACTATGGCTACACCTTC
once,TRBV2,TRBJ1-2,.,CASSDSENYGYTF,TGTGCCAGCAGTGACTCAGAGAACTATGGCTACACCTTC
.,TRBV5-6,TRBJ2-7,TRBD1,CASSPLRGYTYEQYF,TGTGCCAGCAGCCCCCTCAGGGGGTATACGTACGAGCAGTACTTC
.,TRBV6-6,TRBJ2-3,TRBD2,CASTSGLTDTQYF,TGTGCCAGCACTAGCGGGCTGACAGATACGCAGTATTTT
few,TRBV7-8,TRBJ2-2,TRBD1,CASSPPGTGASGELFF,TGTGCCAGCAGCCCGCCCGGGACAGGGGCGAGCGGGGAGCTGTTTTTT
.,TRBV27,TRBJ1-1,.,CASSISGMRDTEAFF,TGTGCCAGCAGTATCTCGGGGATGCGGGACACTGAAGCTTTCTTT
.,TRBV30,TRBJ2-5,.,CAWSAGQTQYF,TGTGCCTGGAGTGCGGGGCAGACCCAGTACTTC
few,TRBV12-5,TRBJ1-2,TRBD1,CASGTGQAILAF,TGTGCTAGTGGTACCGGACAGGCTATCCTTGCCTTC
few,TRBV10-2,TRBJ2-5,TRBD1,CASSDSTGGRETQYF,TGCGCCAGCAGTGATTCAACAGGGGGTCGGGAGACCCAGTACTTC
.,TRBV5-1,TRBJ1-1,.,CASSILPGENTEAFF,TGCGCCAGCAGCATCCTTCCAGGGGAGAACACTGAAGCTTTCTTT
.,TRBV5-6,TRBJ1-2,.,CASSFGQSNYGYTF,TGTGCCAGCAGCTTTGGACAGTCAAACTATGGCTACACCTTC
.,TRBV7-9,TRBJ1-5,.,CASSLGPSNQPQHF,TGTGCCAGCAGCTTAGGCCCAAGCAATCAGCCCCAGCATTTT
.,TRBV7-9,TRBJ1-1,.,CASSIDRTEAFF,TGTGCCAGCAGCATTGACAGAACTGAAGCTTTCTTT